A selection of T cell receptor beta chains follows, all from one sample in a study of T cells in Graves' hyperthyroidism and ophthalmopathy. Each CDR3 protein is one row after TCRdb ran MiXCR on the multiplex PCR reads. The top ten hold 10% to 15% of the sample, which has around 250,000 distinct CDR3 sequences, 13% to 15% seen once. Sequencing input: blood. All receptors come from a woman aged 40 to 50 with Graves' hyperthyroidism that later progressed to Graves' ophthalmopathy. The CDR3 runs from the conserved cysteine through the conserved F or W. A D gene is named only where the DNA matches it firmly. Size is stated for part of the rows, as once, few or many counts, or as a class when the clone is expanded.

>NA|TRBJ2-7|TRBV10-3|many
TGTGCCATCAGTGAGAAGGGGAGACTACACTACGAGCAGTACTTC
CAISEKGRLHYEQYF
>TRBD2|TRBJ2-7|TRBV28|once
TGTGCCAGCAGTTTTGTCCTAGCGGGATCGAGGGAGCAGTACTTC
CASSFVLAGSREQYF
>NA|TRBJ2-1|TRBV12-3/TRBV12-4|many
TGTGCCAGCAGTTTCGGACTTTTCAATGAGCAGTTCTTC
CASSFGLFNEQFF
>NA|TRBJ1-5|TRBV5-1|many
TGCGCCAGCAGCTTGAGCGGGGTGGGCAATCAGCCCCAGCATTTT
CASSLSGVGNQPQHF
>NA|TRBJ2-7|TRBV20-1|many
TGCAGTGCTTCACCCCTCCCGGGACCCATCCCTGACGAGCAGTACTTC
CSASPLPGPIPDEQYF
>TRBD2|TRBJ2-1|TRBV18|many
TGTGCCAGCAGTCCACCTGGCGGGAGCTCCTACAATGAGCAGTTCTTC
CASSPPGGSSYNEQFF
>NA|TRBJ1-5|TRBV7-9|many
TGTGCCAGCAGCTTCGGCAGCAATCAGCCCCAGCATTTT
CASSFGSNQPQHF
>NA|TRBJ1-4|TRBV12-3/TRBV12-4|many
TGTGCCAGCAGTCCCCATCGAGGGAATGAAAAACTGTTTTTT
CASSPHRGNEKLFF
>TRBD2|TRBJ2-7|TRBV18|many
TGTGCCAGCTCACCACGCGGCTGGCTAGCGGGAGGGCCGGACGAGCAGTACTTC
CASSPRGWLAGGPDEQYF
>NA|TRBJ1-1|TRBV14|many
TGTGCCAGCAGCCAGGGCTCTCTCCTGAACACTGAAGCTTTCTTT
CASSQGSLLNTEAFF
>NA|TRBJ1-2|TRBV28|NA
TGTGCCAGCAGTCCACCCCCGGGGGAACCCTTCTATGGCTACACCTTC
CASSPPPGEPFYGYTF
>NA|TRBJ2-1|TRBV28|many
TGTGCCAGCAGTTTTCGGGCAAATGAGCAGTTCTTC
CASSFRANEQFF
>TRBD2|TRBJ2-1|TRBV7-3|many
TGTGCCAGCAGCCTGGATTCTGGCGGGTGGGGAGGGAATGAGCAGTTCTTC
CASSLDSGGWGGNEQFF
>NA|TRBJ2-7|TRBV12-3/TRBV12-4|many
TGTGCCAGCAGTTTACCTGACTCCTACGAGCAGTACTTC
CASSLPDSYEQYF
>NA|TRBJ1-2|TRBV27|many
TGTGCCAGCAGTTCAAGACAGCTTAACTATGGCTACACCTTC
CASSSRQLNYGYTF
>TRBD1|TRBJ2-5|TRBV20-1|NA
TGCAGTGCTAGAGTTCTGTGGGACAGCAAAGAGACCCAGTACTTC
CSARVLWDSKETQYF
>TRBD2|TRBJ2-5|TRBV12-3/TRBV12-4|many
TGTGCCAGCAGTTCCATGAGCGGGATGTGGGAAGAGACCCAGTACTTC
CASSSMSGMWEETQYF
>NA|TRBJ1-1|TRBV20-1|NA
TGCAGTGCGACAGGCTGGGGGTACACTGGAGCTTTCTTT
CSATGWGYTGAFF
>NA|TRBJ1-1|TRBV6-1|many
TGTGCCAGCATCAGGCTAAATTTGATGAACACTGAAGCTTTCTTT
CASIRLNLMNTEAFF
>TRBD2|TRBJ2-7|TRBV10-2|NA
TGCGCCACTCAGGAGGCGGGAGGGCCTTACGAGCAGTACTTC
CATQEAGGPYEQYF
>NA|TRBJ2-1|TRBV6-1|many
TGTGCCAGCAGTCTACAAAGGAAGGGCAATGAGCAGTTCTTC
CASSLQRKGNEQFF
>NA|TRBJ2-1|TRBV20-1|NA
TGCAGTGCTAGTTGGCGGGGCTCCTACAATGAGCAGTTCTTC
CSASWRGSYNEQFF
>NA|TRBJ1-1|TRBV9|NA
TGTGCCAGCAGCTTCTCCGGGTGGGGCACTGAAGCTTTCTTT
CASSFSGWGTEAFF
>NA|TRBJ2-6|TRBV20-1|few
TGCAGTGCTAGAATGGACATGCCCTCTGGGGCCAACGTCCTGACTTTC
CSARMDMPSGANVLTF
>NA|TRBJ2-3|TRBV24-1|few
TGTGCCACCAGTGGGACAGAGAGAGATACGCAGTATTTT
CATSGTERDTQYF
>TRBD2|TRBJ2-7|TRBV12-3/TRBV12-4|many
TGTGCCAGCACCTACATGGGGGGGAAGGGGAGGCACGAGCAGTACTTC
CASTYMGGKGRHEQYF
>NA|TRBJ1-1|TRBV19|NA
TGTGCCAGTAGTATCCTCGGGGGCCGCCTCGTTGACGGTGAAGCTTTCTTT
CASSILGGRLVDGEAFF
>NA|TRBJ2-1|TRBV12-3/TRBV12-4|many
TGTGCCAGCAGCCTTCCCGATAGCTCCTACAATGAGCAGTTCTTC
CASSLPDSSYNEQFF
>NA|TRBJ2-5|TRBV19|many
TGTGCCAGTAGCACTAGGGAGACCCAGTACTTC
CASSTRETQYF
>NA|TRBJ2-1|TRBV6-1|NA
TGTGCCAGCAGACAGGTACGCTCCTACAATGAGCAGTTCTTC
CASRQVRSYNEQFF
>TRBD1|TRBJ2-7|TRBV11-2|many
TGTGCCAGCAGCTTAGACCGGACAGGGCGCTACGAGCAGTACTTC
CASSLDRTGRYEQYF
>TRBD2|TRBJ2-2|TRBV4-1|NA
TGCGCCAGCAGCCAGATTCTAGCGGGACACACCGGGGAGCTGTTTTTT
CASSQILAGHTGELFF
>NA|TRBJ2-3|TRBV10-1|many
TGCGCCAGTAAAGCGGGTGGCACAGATACGCAGTATTTT
CASKAGGTDTQYF
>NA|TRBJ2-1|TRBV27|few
TGTGCCAGCAGTAGGCCGGGGCTACATGAGCAGTTCTTC
CASSRPGLHEQFF
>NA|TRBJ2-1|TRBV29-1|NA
TGCAGCGTCAAACTAGCCTACAATGAGCAGTTCTTC
CSVKLAYNEQFF
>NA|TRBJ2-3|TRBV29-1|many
TGCAGCGTTGGGCCGGCTGGCGGGAGCACAGATACGCAGTATTTT
CSVGPAGGSTDTQYF
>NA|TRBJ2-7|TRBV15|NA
TGTGCCACCAGCAGCGTAGGCAGCTACTACGAGCAGTACTTC
CATSSVGSYYEQYF
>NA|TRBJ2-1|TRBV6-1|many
TGTGCCAGCAGTTCGGGACCAGCTAGTGACAATGAGCAGTTCTTC
CASSSGPASDNEQFF
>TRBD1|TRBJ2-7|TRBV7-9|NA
TGTGCCAGCAGCTTAGTCACCGTGACAGGGGCCGGCGGCTCCTACGAGCAGTACTTC
CASSLVTVTGAGGSYEQYF
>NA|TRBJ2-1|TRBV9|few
TGTGCCAGCAGCGTAGCAGGGCCCCTCAATGAGCAGTTCTTC
CASSVAGPLNEQFF
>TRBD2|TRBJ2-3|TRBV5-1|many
TGCGCCAGCAGCTTGAACAGCGGGGGGGATACGCAGTATTTT
CASSLNSGGDTQYF
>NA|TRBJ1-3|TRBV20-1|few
TGCAGTGCTAGCCTCGGGAACTCTGGAAACACCATATATTTT
CSASLGNSGNTIYF
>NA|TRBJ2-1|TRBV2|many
TGTGCCAAAAATGGGCGGACCGCGTTCGTCCCGTTCTTC
CAKNGRTAFVPFF
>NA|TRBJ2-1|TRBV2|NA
TGTGCCAGCAGTGAAGAGCAGCTGAGCTCCTACAATGAGCAGTTCTTC
CASSEEQLSSYNEQFF
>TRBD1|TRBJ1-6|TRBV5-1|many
TGCGCCAGCATGGACGGGACAGGGAATTCACCCCTCCACTTT
CASMDGTGNSPLHF
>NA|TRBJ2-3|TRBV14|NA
TGTGCCAGCAGCCAAGTTGGGGGGTCGAGCACAGATACGCAGTATTTT
CASSQVGGSSTDTQYF
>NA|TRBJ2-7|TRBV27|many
TGTGCCAGCAGTTTATATTGGGGGGCGCGAATCGAGCAGTACTTC
CASSLYWGARIEQYF
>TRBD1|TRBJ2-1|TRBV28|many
TGTGCCAGCAGCGGCTCCGGGACAGGATCTTATGAGCAGTTCTTC
CASSGSGTGSYEQFF
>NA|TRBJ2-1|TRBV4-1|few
TGCGCCAGCAGCCAACTGGGGCTAGCCAACTACAATGAGCAGTTCTTC
CASSQLGLANYNEQFF
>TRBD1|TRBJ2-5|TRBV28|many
TGTGCCAGCAGTTTGACAGGGGCCGCAGAGACCCAGTACTTC
CASSLTGAAETQYF
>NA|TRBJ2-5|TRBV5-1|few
TGCGCCAGCAGCTCAGCACTACAAGAGACCCAGTACTTC
CASSSALQETQYF
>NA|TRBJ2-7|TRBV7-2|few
TGTGCCAGCGGGGGGTTAACCAAAAACTACGAGCAGTACTTC
CASGGLTKNYEQYF
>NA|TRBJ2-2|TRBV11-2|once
TGTGCCAGCAGCTTCGCCGGCGGGGAGCTGTTTTTT
CASSFAGGELFF
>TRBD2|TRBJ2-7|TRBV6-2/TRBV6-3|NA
TGTGCCAGCAGTTACTGGCTAGCGGGAGGATACGAGCAGTACTTC
CASSYWLAGGYEQYF
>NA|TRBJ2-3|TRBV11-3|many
TGTGCCAGCAGCTTCAGGGATCCAGATACGCAGTATTTT
CASSFRDPDTQYF
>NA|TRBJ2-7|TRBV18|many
TGTGCCAGCTCACCACGGGGAGCTCCCCCCAACGAGCAGTACTTC
CASSPRGAPPNEQYF
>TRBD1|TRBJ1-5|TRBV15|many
TGTGCCACCAGCAGGGGACAGGGGGGTTTGAATCAGCCCCAGCATTTT
CATSRGQGGLNQPQHF
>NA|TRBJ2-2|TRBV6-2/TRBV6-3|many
TGTGCCAGCAGTTCACCCGGGGAGCTGTTTTTT
CASSSPGELFF
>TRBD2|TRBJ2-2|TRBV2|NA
TGTGCCAGCAGGGCGTTGGCGGGAGCGGCCGGGGAGCTGTTTTTT
CASRALAGAAGELFF
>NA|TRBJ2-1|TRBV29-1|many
TGCAGCGCGCGAGTCGTTTACAATGAGCAGTTCTTC
CSARVVYNEQFF